A single sample gave rise to the 14 T cell receptor beta chains below, sequenced in a study of blood T cell repertoires in COVID-19. Clones were read by immunoSEQ multiplex PCR, and TCRdb kept only the in-frame ones, dropping some. Among about 200,000 clones listed, roughly 83% were seen once. Material: PBMCs or T cells enriched from blood (not recorded which). Source of these receptors: a man between 40 and 49 years old with acute COVID-19.

The chain employs TRBV28 and TRBJ1-6; D is uncertain. The V and J ends lost 4 bases and 12 bases respectively, with 10 bases between them. The CDR3 runs 12 residues. CDR1 is MDHEN and CDR2 is SYDVKM in the germline V gene. DNA of the CDR3: TGTGCCAGCAGTTCCTCGGTCGTACCCCTCCACTTT. Encoded protein: CASSSSVVPLHF.

The chain uses TRBV3-1 (or the pseudogene TRBV3-2) and TRBJ1-6; 7 bases are shared with TRBD1. V trimming: 1 base; J trimming: 0 bases; junction bases outside the gene matches: 6. The CDR3 consists of 18 residues. CDR1 is LGHDT, CDR2 YNNKEL, per germline (reference sequence). CDR3 coding DNA: TGTGCCAGCAGCCAAGGTACAGGGGCCAGCTCCTATAATTCACCCCTCCACTTT. Protein: CASSQGTGASSYNSPLHF.

The V and J genes are TRBV7-9 and TRBJ1-2, with D perhaps matching TRBD1 (6 bases). CDR3 size: 15 residues. CDR1 is SEHNR and CDR2 is FQNEAQ in the germline V gene (reference sequence). Between the trimmed V and J ends, which lost 2 bases and 2 bases, there was a span of 12 bases. CDR3 loop: CASSLQAGTNYGYTF. CDR3 DNA: TGTGCCAGCAGCTTACAGGCCGGGACAAACTATGGCTACACCTTC.

This chain connects TRBV7-3 to TRBJ2-1; D possibly corresponds to TRBD2 (6 bases). The length of the CDR3 is 13 residues. Between the trimmed V and J ends, which lost 5 bases and 8 bases, there was a span of 13 bases. The germline V gene has CDR1 SGHTA and CDR2 FQGTGA. CDR3 sequence (DNA): TGTGCCAGCAGCCTCGGGACTGCCTATGAGCAGTTCTTC. It is translated as CASSLGTAYEQFF.

The chain has TRBV5-1 and TRBJ2-5; tentatively, D is TRBD1 (5 bases). V lost 3 bases and J lost 4, with 7 bases in between. The CDR3 totals 12 residues. CDR1 is SGHRS and CDR2 is YFSETQ in the germline V gene. In DNA form, the CDR3 reads TGCGCCAGCAGCTACCAGGGAGAGACCCAGTACTTC. Protein product: CASSYQGETQYF.

V is TRBV2 and J is TRBJ1-5, with no clear D. The CDR3 has 16 amino acids. In germline, CDR1 is SNHLY, CDR2 FYNNEI. V gave up 4 bases and J gave up 1 base, with 14 bases separating them. The CDR3, as DNA: TGTGCCAGCAGTGTGAGGGTTCGTGGGAGCAATCAGCCCCAGCATTTT. As protein: CASSVRVRGSNQPQHF. Supplemented by reference TRBV2 and TRBJ1-5, the full variable domain reads EPEVTQTPSHQVTQMGQEVILRCVPISNHLYFYWYRQILGQKVEFLVSFYNNEISEKSEIFDDQFSVERPDGSNFTLKIRSTKLEDSAMYFCASSVRVRGSNQPQHFGDGTRLSIL.

The chain is built from TRBV19 and TRBJ1-5; D perhaps matches TRBD1 (6 bases). The CDR3 has 14 amino acids. Trimming left V 7 bases short and J 3 bases short, with 13 bases between. Germline CDR1 reads LNHDA; CDR2 reads SQIVND (reference sequence). The CDR3 region has the DNA TGTGCCAGTACTCTTCAGGGGAACAATCAGCCCCAGCATTTT. It specifies CASTLQGNNQPQHF.

The V gene is TRBV6-6, the J gene TRBJ1-2; D may be TRBD1 (5 bases). CDR1 and CDR2 from the germline V gene are MNHNY and SVGAGI (reference sequence). The CDR3 has 14 residues. The V gene lost 4 bases and the J gene lost 1 base, with 10 bases spanning the gap. CDR3 sequence: CASSSLDSNYGYTF. The CDR3 bases are TGTGCCAGCAGTTCCCTCGACAGTAACTATGGCTACACCTTC.

The chain has TRBV9 and TRBJ2-7; D is possibly TRBD2 (5 bases). The ends were cut back, 3 bases at V and 0 bases at J, with 16 bases in the middle. The CDR3 is made up of 16 amino acids. CDR1 and CDR2 from the germline V gene are SGDLS and YYNGEE. This CDR3 is CASSAGGALSSYEQYF. CDR3 DNA: TGTGCCAGCAGCGCCGGAGGTGCGTTGAGCTCCTACGAGCAGTACTTC. The full variable domain, with the rest looked up from reference TRBV9 and TRBJ2-7, is DSGVTQTPKHLITATGQRVTLRCSPRSGDLSVYWYQQSLDQGLQFLIQYYNGEERAKGNILERFSAQQFPDLHSELNLSSLELGDSALYFCASSAGGALSSYEQYFGPGTRLTVT.

CDR3 nucleotides: TGTGCCTGGACTCCTACTTCACCCTTGGGGCTAGCGGGAGGGCACGAGCAGTACTTC. This codes for CAWTPTSPLGLAGGHEQYF. The chain combines TRBV30 with TRBJ2-7; 12 bases agree with TRBD2. Germline-derived CDR1 and CDR2 are GTSNPN and SVGIG (reference sequence). V lost 4 bases and J lost 5; bases outside the gene matches: 21. The CDR3 is 19 residues long.

V is TRBV6-1 and J is TRBJ1-1; a possible D gene is TRBD1 (5 bases). CDR3 size: 13 residues. CDR1 and CDR2 (germline): MNHNS, SASEGT. The CDR3 DNA is TGTGCGAGCGGGGCGGCGATGAACACTGAAGCTTTCTTT. Residues: CASGAAMNTEAFF.

This chain links TRBV7-8 with TRBJ1-5, with 8 bases aligning to TRBD1. CDR1 is SGHVS, CDR2 FQNEAQ, per germline. The CDR3 is 15 residues long. V dropped 4 bases and J dropped 2; count of bases not matched to a gene: 4. The CDR3 is CASSYTGGGNQPQHF. In DNA form, the CDR3 reads TGTGCCAGCAGCTACACAGGGGGGGGCAATCAGCCCCAGCATTTT.

This chain uses TRBV6-5 with TRBJ1-4; D remains ambiguous. The V gene's germline CDR1 is MNHEY and CDR2 SVGAGI. V lost 7 bases and J 7 bases, leaving 16 bases between the germline ends. This CDR3 region has 14 residues. CDR3 DNA sequence: TGTGCCAGCAAGCGGGCCGTAGGGAGTGAAAAACTGTTTTTT. This translates into CASKRAVGSEKLFF.

The chain carries TRBV5-1 and TRBJ1-2; 7 bases agree with TRBD1. Germline-derived CDR1 and CDR2 are SGHRS and YFSETQ. This CDR3 is 20 amino acids long. V was clipped by 5 bases and J by 4 bases; unmatched bases: 26. This CDR3 is CASRRVHSNRGTSLSYGYTF. In DNA, the CDR3 is TGCGCCAGCAGACGTGTCCACAGTAACAGGGGCACCTCCTTAAGCTATGGCTACACCTTC.